Below, 3 T cell receptor beta chains from the same sample are listed, as sequenced in a study of glioma-infiltrating T cells after dendritic cell vaccination (dated by TCRdb to the mid-2010s). According to the study, the label for this sample's time point signals: after dendritic cell vaccination, including at tumor progression/relapse. Library method: the immunoSEQ multiplex PCR assay. TCRdb took this table from immuneACCESS and kept in-frame rearrangements with V and J called. Such tables lack part of the clones; where checked against another copy, unresolved V genes explain under half of the gap, and the rest is unexplained. This sample is represented by about 50,000 clones; 89% of them were singletons. The ten most abundant clones make up roughly 5% of the sample. The specimen was blood, collected after dendritic cell vaccination. These receptors came from a human donor with glioblastoma.

The V gene is TRBV7-3, the J gene TRBJ2-1, with a tentative D call TRBD1 (5 bases). The CDR3 consists of 15 residues. Germline V gene sequence: CDR1 SGHTA, CDR2 FQGTGA. V was shortened by 0 bases and J by 4 bases, with 10 bases between the two germline ends. The DNA of the CDR3 is TGTGCCAGCAGCTTAACGTGGGGCCAGTACAATGAGCAGTTCTTC. Amino acids: CASSLTWGQYNEQFF.

This clone was detected only once. V is TRBV30 and J is TRBJ2-7, with 8 positions matching TRBD1. The CDR3 has 13 residues. The ends lost 4 bases at V and 2 bases at J; junction bases unmatched: 4. Germline assignment: CDR1 GTSNPN and CDR2 SVGIG (reference sequence). The CDR3 DNA sequence: TGTGCCTGGACCCAGACAGGGGCCTACGAGCAGTACTTC. As protein: CAWTQTGAYEQYF.

The chain has TRBV10-3 and TRBJ1-1, with a tentative D call TRBD1 (5 bases). Trimming cost V 5 bases and J 3 bases, with 19 bases left between them. Germline values: CDR1 ENHRY, CDR2 SYGVKD. CDR3 length: 16 residues. The CDR3 DNA reads TGTGCCATCAGTTCGTTGGGGAAGGGGCCTGACACTGAAGCTTTCTTT. Residues: CAISSLGKGPDTEAFF.